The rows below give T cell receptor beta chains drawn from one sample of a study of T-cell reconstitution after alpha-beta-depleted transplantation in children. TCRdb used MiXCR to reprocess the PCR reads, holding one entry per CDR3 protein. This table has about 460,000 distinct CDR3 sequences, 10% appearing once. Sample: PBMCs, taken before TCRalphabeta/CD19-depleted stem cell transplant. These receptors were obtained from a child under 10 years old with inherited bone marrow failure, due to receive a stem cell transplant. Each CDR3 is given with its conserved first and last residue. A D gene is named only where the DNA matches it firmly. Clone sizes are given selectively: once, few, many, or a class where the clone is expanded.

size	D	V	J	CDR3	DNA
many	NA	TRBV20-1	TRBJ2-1	CSARARRRSVEQFF	TGCAGTGCTAGAGCCCGGCGACGTAGCGTAGAGCAGTTCTTC
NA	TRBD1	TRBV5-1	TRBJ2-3	CASSGQGLDTQYF	TGCGCCAGCAGCGGACAGGGTTTGGATACGCAGTATTTT
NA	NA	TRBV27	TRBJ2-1	CAAGGMASMNEQFF	TGTGCCGCAGGGGGGATGGCGTCAATGAATGAGCAGTTCTTC
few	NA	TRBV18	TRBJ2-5	CASSPRASREETQYF	TGTGCCAGCTCACCACGGGCTAGCCGAGAAGAGACCCAGTACTTC
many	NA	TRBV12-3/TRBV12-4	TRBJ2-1	CASSFHQISQFF	TGTGCCAGCAGTTTCCACCAGATCTCGCAGTTCTTC
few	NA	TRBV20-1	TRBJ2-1	CSVTALGEQFF	TGCAGTGTTACCGCCTTAGGTGAGCAGTTCTTC
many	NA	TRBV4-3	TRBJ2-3	CASSQGTPVGVPRWSGTQYF	TGCGCCAGCAGCCAAGGGACCCCAGTCGGGGTTCCCCGGTGGTCCGGTACGCAGTATTTT
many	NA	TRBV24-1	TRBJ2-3	CATSDTPGRPSTDTQYF	TGTGCCACCAGCGATACCCCCGGCAGGCCTAGCACAGATACGCAGTATTTT
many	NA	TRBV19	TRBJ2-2	CASSPASRRVGELFF	TGTGCCAGTAGCCCCGCTAGCCGCCGGGTCGGGGAGCTGTTTTTT
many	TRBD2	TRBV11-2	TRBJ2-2	CASSSLTSGRAGNTGELFF	TGTGCCAGCAGCTCCCTGACTAGCGGGAGGGCCGGGAACACCGGGGAGCTGTTTTTT
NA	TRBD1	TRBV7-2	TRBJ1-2	CASSSGQGAYGYTF	TGTGCCAGCAGCTCCGGACAGGGGGCTTATGGCTACACCTTC
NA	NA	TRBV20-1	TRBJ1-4	CSASGRRPTNEKLFF	TGCAGTGCTAGTGGCCGTAGACCAACTAATGAAAAACTGTTTTTT
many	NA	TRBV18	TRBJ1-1	CASSPLSDWNTEAFF	TGTGCCAGCTCACCCCTTTCGGACTGGAACACTGAAGCTTTCTTT
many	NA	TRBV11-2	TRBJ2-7	CASSLVAGYEQYF	TGTGCCAGCAGCTTAGTGGCGGGCTACGAGCAGTACTTC
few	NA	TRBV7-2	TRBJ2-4	CASSTYTSGLNIQYF	TGTGCCAGCAGCACCTATACTTCGGGACTAAACATTCAGTACTTC
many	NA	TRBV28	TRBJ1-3	CASTIWTGSGNTIYF	TGTGCCAGCACAATCTGGACCGGCTCTGGAAACACCATATATTTT
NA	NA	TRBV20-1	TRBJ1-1	CSAPTVQNTEAFF	TGCAGTGCTCCGACGGTTCAGAACACTGAAGCTTTCTTT
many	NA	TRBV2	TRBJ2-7	CASSVQGTYEQYF	TGTGCCAGCAGCGTACAGGGTACCTACGAGCAGTACTTC
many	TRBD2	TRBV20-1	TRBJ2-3	CSAPPGGDF	TGCAGTGCACCTCCGGGAGGTGATTTT
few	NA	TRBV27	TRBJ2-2	CASSLFARAGELFF	TGTGCCAGCAGTTTATTCGCCAGGGCCGGGGAGCTGTTTTTT
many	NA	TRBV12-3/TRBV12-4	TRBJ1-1	CASSLAGAGFTEAFF	TGTGCCAGCAGTTTAGCCGGGGCAGGGTTCACTGAAGCTTTCTTT
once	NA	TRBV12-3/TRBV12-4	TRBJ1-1	CASTPPGAPEAFF	TGTGCCAGCACCCCCCCAGGGGCCCCTGAAGCTTTCTTT
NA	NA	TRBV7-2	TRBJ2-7	CASSLVEDIYEQYF	TGTGCCAGCAGCTTAGTGGAGGACATATACGAGCAGTACTTC
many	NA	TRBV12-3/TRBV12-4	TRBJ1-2	CASSPQGSSGYTF	TGTGCCAGCAGTCCCCAGGGTAGTAGCGGCTACACCTTC
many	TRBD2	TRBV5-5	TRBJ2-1	CASSFSSGPYNEQFF	TGTGCCAGCAGCTTCTCTAGCGGCCCATACAATGAGCAGTTCTTC
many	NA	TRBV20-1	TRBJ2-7	CSASHRQSAYEQYF	TGCAGTGCTAGCCACCGACAGTCCGCCTACGAGCAGTACTTC